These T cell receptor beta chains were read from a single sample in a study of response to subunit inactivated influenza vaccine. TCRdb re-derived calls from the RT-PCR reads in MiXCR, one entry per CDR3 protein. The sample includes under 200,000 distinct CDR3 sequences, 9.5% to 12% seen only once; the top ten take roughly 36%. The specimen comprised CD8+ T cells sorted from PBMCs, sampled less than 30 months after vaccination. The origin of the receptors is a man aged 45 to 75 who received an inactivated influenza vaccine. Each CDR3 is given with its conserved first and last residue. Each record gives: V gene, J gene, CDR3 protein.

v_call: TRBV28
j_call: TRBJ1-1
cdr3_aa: CASTLRGGYTEAFF

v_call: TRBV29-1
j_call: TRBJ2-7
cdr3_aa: CSAIRQGPYEQYF

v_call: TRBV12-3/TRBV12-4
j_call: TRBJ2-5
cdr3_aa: CASSPGFWDRGETQYF

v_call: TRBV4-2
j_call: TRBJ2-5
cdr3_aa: CASSQDQETQYF

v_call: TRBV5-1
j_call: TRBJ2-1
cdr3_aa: CASSSRGGYNEQFF

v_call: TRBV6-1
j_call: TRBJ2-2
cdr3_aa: CASSELAGGQGGELFF

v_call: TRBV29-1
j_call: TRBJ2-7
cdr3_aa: CSVVPALSSYEQYF

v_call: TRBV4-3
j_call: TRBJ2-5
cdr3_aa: CASSQGGLQSGETQYF

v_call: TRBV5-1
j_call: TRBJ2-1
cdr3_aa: CASRPGQNNEQFF

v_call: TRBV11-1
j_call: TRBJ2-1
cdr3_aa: CASSLAGVVNEQFF

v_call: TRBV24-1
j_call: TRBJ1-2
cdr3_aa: CATSVSRQGDHYGYTF

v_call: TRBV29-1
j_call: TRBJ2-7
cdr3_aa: CSVELLAGGLSYEQYF

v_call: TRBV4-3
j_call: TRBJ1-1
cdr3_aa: CASSQNRAPNTEAFF

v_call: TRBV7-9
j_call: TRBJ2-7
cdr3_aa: CASSFGEAEQYF

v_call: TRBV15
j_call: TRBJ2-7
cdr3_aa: CATSRVGRYEQYF

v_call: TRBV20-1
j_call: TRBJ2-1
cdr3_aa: CSARAPSGPSYNEQFF

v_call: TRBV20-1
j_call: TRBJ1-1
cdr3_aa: CSASWGPPEAFF

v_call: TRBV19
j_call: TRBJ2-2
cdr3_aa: CASSPRQVGELFF

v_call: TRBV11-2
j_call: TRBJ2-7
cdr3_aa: CASSFDRGYEQYF

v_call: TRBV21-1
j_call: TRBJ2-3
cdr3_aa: CASSKDEGARDTQYF

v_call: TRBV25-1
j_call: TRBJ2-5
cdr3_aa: CASSKDNQETQYF

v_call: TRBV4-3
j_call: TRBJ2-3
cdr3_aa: CASSQDGPSGRTDTQYF

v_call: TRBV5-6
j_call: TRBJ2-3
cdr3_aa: CASSFQDTQYF

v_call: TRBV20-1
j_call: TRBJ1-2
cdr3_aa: CSARDPGQGGYGYTF

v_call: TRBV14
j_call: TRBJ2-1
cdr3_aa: CASSPDRGRMYNEQFF

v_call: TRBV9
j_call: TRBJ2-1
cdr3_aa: CASSVVGKTRTYNEQFF

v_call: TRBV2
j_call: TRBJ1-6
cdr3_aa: CASSPTGGGSRLHF

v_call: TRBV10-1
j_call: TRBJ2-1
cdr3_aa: CASSGDWPNNEQFF

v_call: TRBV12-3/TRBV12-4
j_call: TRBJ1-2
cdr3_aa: CASSDSGQVYGYTF

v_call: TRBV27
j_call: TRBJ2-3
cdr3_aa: CASSFVYSTDTQYF

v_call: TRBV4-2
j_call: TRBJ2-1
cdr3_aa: CASSQDVRLASYNEQFF

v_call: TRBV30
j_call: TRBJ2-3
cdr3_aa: CAWSVGAGSTDTQYF

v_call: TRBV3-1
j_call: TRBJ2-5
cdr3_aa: CASSHGTGSGETQYF

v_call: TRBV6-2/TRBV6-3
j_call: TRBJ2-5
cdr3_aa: CASSYSSPGQGRETQYF

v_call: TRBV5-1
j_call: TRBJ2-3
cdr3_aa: CASSYTGLPADTQYF

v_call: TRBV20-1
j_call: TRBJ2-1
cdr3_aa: CSARVLAGGSYNEQFF

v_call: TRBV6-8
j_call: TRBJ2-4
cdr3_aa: CASNDLTGAACGNIQYF

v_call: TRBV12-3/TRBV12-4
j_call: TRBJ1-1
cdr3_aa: CASSPTGTRYLMNTEAFF

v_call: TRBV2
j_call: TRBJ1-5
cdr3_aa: CASSGSMSQPQHF

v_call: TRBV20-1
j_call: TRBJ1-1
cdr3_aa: CSARDPVEGWATEAFF

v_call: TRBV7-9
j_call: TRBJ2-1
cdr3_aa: CASSLVASGSMAEQFF

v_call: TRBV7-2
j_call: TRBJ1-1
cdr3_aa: CASSLEAGGWTEAFF

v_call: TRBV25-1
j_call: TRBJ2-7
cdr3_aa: CASRTSGEQYF

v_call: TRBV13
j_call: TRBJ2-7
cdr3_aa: CASSPNVGVGREQYF

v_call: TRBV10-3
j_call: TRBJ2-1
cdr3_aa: CAISDLPSNEQFF